Below, 2 T cell receptor beta chains from the same sample are listed, as sequenced in a study of cytomegalovirus exposure and HLA in healthy donors. The PCR ran on 60 Vbeta and 13 Jbeta primers. TCRdb's table, derived via immunoSEQ multiplex PCR, lists solely in-frame clones and lacks some. The data show approximately 120,000 clones, around 80% seen once. Sequenced material: PBMCs. The receptor source for this set is a woman under 40 in good health and CMV-seronegative.

This clone was seen only a few times. The CDR3 sequence is CASSRSGGGSYNEQFF. The CDR3 DNA reads TGCGCCAGCAGCCGTAGCGGGGGGGGATCCTACAATGAGCAGTTCTTC. The chain recombines TRBV4-1 with TRBJ2-1; TRBD2 matches at 11 bases. The CDR3 sequence is 16 residues long. Per germline, CDR1 MGHRA and CDR2 YSYEKL. Trimming removed 4 bases from V and 1 base from J; junction bases left unmatched: 3.

This chain uses TRBV15 with TRBJ1-6; D is uncertain. The germline gives CDR1 LNHNV, CDR2 YYDKDF (reference sequence). V shed 0 bases and J shed 7 bases, with 7 bases lying between them. The CDR3 loop spans 14 amino acids. DNA of the CDR3: TGTGCCACCAGCAGAGATCGTCGGAATTCACCCCTCCACTTT. The encoded protein is CATSRDRRNSPLHF.